This T cell receptor beta chain is from a study of Ad26.COV2.S vaccination and SARS-CoV-2 variants. Across the study: In the study, Ad26.COV2.S was injected intramuscularly once, or twice 56 days apart.

Treatment: around 19 received Ad26.COV2.S at low or high dose, single or two shots; five or six received placebo; per-sample allocation not given. Specimens were obtained on day 63 following the first vaccine or placebo injection. For this clone: The target antigen is unknown.

The study's findings and limits: There was a possibility that the TCR breadth and depth analyses underestimated total T cell responses.

The protocol was immunoSEQ multiplex PCR, while the TCRdb copy is restricted to in-frame clones and leaves out a portion. Found here are 380,000 or so clones, around 89% of them singletons; the top ten hold 6.4%. The CDR3 contains 13 residues. V was pared by 5 bases and J by 5 bases, with 2 bases of the junction left unmatched. The sequenced sample was peripheral blood, obtained in a trial of Ad26.COV2.S vaccine versus placebo. This TCR was recovered from a person aged 18-65 years who received the Ad26.COV2.S COVID-19 vaccine or a placebo. The rearrangement uses TRBV12-3 or TRBV12-4 and TRBJ1-4; 7 bases are a match to TRBD1. This CDR3 is CASSLDRNEKLFF. CDR3 in DNA: TGTGCCAGCAGTCTGGACAGGAATGAAAAACTGTTTTTT.